This paragraph covers one TCR beta chain sequence. Authors' data handling: Researchers report that nucleated cell counts were estimated from reference gene primer amplification. Sequenced by immunoSEQ multiplex PCR; TCRdb stores in-frame clones only, minus some. The V and J calls and clone size are taken from that table; D and trimming were inferred from the DNA. The data hold around 88,000 clones, with more than 65% observed a single time. This entry belongs to a study of blood T cell repertoires in COVID-19. Study summary: The study drew acute and convalescent COVID-19 samples from the United States, Italy and Spain. From T cells, B-cell-depleted T cells, or PBMCs came the material, which was cDNA or gDNA.

This CDR3 comprises 15 residues. CDR1 is MGHRA, CDR2 YSYEKL, per germline. The V gene lost 2 bases and the J gene lost 0 bases, with 8 bases spanning the gap. J is TRBJ1-5 and V is TRBV4-1, with a weak D call TRBD1 (6 bases). This TCR came from a man between 60 and 75 years old with acute or convalescent COVID-19. The sample was peripheral blood. CDR3 bases: TGCGCCAGCAGCCAAATGGACAGTAGCAATCAGCCCCAGCATTTT. It encodes CASSQMDSSNQPQHF.